This T cell receptor beta chain was documented in a study of cytomegalovirus exposure and HLA in healthy donors. Regarding this clone: Its antigen is still unknown.

Study observations and caveats: Confirmation in vitro established that a few CMV-associated chains were specific for CMV antigens. Later analysis identified a missense DCLRE1C variant that was linked to TCR beta V- and J-gene trimming.

The PCR ran on 60 Vbeta and 13 Jbeta primers. Some clones are missing from TCRdb's copy, which holds only in-frame ones; the method was immunoSEQ multiplex PCR. This table holds 150,000 to 200,000 clones, 68% found once. The receptor's source is a man aged 50 to 59 in good health and CMV-seronegative. Source material: PBMCs.

The CDR3 DNA reads as TGTGCCAGCAGCGTAGAGGGAGCGGGAGGGATGCACACTGAAGCTTTCTTT. As protein: CASSVEGAGGMHTEAFF. J is TRBJ1-1 and V is TRBV9; D remains ambiguous. Germline-derived CDR1 and CDR2 are SGDLS and YYNGEE. The CDR3 totals 17 residues. Deletions cut 0 bases from V and 3 bases from J, with 18 bases between.